This entry lists 24 T cell receptor beta chains sequenced from one sample in a study of identical twins. A single record per CDR3 protein comes from TCRdb applying MiXCR to the 5' RACE reads. Found here are about 520,000 distinct CDR3 sequences, about 20% of them singletons; the top ten hold roughly 0.91%. These data also formed part of another study, on T cells expressing NK-cell markers.

Sample: CD4+ T cells sorted from blood. The receptors stem from a young woman in good health.

The chain joins TRBV12-3 or TRBV12-4 to TRBJ1-2; no reliable D call. The CDR3 is 12 residues long. The V and J ends lost 3 bases and 3 bases respectively, with 5 bases between them. In DNA, the CDR3 is TGTGCCAGCAGTTTCTGGGACTATGGCTACACCTTC. Protein: CASSFWDYGYTF.

This clonotype has only a few counts. The chain employs TRBV3-1 and TRBJ2-1, with 8 bases identical to TRBD2. This CDR3 is 17 amino acids long. Germline CDR1 and CDR2: LGHDT and YNNKEL (reference sequence). V gave up 4 bases and J gave up 5 bases; unmatched junction bases: 13. The CDR3 here is CASSPAGSGGRNNEQFF. The CDR3 DNA reads TGTGCCAGCAGCCCCGCCGGGAGTGGCGGGAGGAACAATGAGCAGTTCTTC.

V and J are TRBV7-3 and TRBJ2-1, with 9 positions matching TRBD2. CDR1 and CDR2 (germline): SGHTA, FQGTGA. The CDR3 has 14 residues. V trimming: 8 bases; J trimming: 2 bases; junction bases outside the gene matches: 4. As DNA, the CDR3 is TGTGCCAGCGGCGGGGGGGCCACCTACAATGAGCAGTTCTTC. Its protein is CASGGGATYNEQFF.

This clonotype was counted between two and nine times. The chain combines TRBV7-2 with TRBJ1-3; D unclear. V was pared by 1 base and J by 0 bases, with 7 bases between. The CDR3 has 15 residues. The germline gives CDR1 SGHTA, CDR2 FQGNSA. CDR3: CASSLVSTSGNTIYF. The CDR3 nucleotides are TGTGCCAGCAGCTTAGTTTCGACCTCTGGAAACACCATATATTTT.

The rearrangement uses TRBV7-2 and TRBJ2-7, with TRBD1 matching over 7 bases. The V segment lost 7 bases and the J segment 3 bases; nucleotides outside the gene matches: 12. This CDR3 has 15 amino acids. In germline, CDR1 is SGHTA, CDR2 FQGNSA. CDR3: CASTKGQASRYEQYF. In nucleotides, the CDR3 is TGTGCCAGCACCAAAGGACAGGCATCGCGCTACGAGCAGTACTTC.

There are a few counts of this clonotype. The V gene is TRBV27, the J gene TRBJ1-5; no clear D gene. This CDR3 spans 14 amino acids. Between the trimmed V and J ends, which lost 1 base and 10 bases, there was a span of 14 bases. The germline V gene encodes CDR1 MNHEY and CDR2 SMNVEV (reference sequence). CDR3 residues: CASSLFLGSGPQHF. CDR3 DNA: TGTGCCAGCAGTTTATTTCTAGGGTCGGGTCCCCAGCATTTT.

This clonotype was counted between two and nine times. The chain recombines TRBV20-1 with TRBJ2-5, with 8 nucleotides matching TRBD2. V gave up 2 bases and J gave up 4 bases; unmatched junction bases: 12. Germline V gives CDR1 DFQATT, CDR2 SNEGSKA (reference sequence). The CDR3 has 16 residues. The CDR3 DNA sequence: TGCAGTGCTAGACGGGAGACTAGCGCCAGGGGAGAGACCCAGTACTTC. Translated: CSARRETSARGETQYF.

The V gene is TRBV7-2, the J gene TRBJ2-5; 8 bases line up with TRBD2. J lost 11 bases, V lost 5 bases, and 4 bases had no gene match. Germline CDR1 SGHTA, CDR2 FQGNSA. The CDR3 loop spans 11 amino acids. The CDR3 sequence: CASSIGTRQYF. The CDR3 coding sequence is TGTGCCAGCAGCATCGGGACTAGACAGTACTTC. The whole variable domain, filled in from reference TRBV7-2 and TRBJ2-5, reads GAGVSQSPSNKVTEKGKDVELRCDPISGHTALYWYRQSLGQGLEFLIYFQGNSAPDKSGLPSDRFSAERTGGSVSTLTIQRTQQEDSAVYLCASSIGTRQYFGPGTRLLVL.

V and J are TRBV20-1 and TRBJ2-3, with TRBD2 matching 7 bases. V lost 3 bases, J lost 4 bases, and 4 bases stayed unmatched. CDR1 and CDR2 from the germline V gene are DFQATT and SNEGSKA (reference sequence). The CDR3 has 13 residues. CDR3 sequence reads: CSARGEGPDTQYF. In DNA, the CDR3 is TGCAGTGCTAGGGGGGAGGGGCCAGATACGCAGTATTTT.

This clonotype was counted a single time. This chain connects TRBV28 to TRBJ2-7, with D possibly matching TRBD2 (5 bases). CDR3 length: 15 amino acids. V lost 2 bases, J lost 2 bases, and 13 bases lay in between. Germline CDR1 is MDHEN and CDR2 is SYDVKM. The CDR3: CASSLGGGRTYEQYF. The CDR3 nucleotides are TGTGCCAGCAGTTTAGGAGGAGGTCGAACCTACGAGCAGTACTTC.

V is TRBV6-1 and J is TRBJ1-1; 11 nucleotides agree with TRBD1. The germline gives CDR1 MNHNS, CDR2 SASEGT. This CDR3 region has 16 residues. V lost 8 bases, J lost 4 bases, and 12 bases stayed unmatched. CDR3 nucleotide sequence: TGTGCCAGCCTTGGACAGGGGGCTTCGGGGGGCACTGAAGCTTTCTTT. It codes for CASLGQGASGGTEAFF.

This rearrangement joins TRBV6-6 to TRBJ2-5; a weak D match, TRBD1 (6 bases). V lost 5 bases and J 4 bases, leaving 11 bases between the germline ends. This CDR3 region has 13 residues. Germline CDR1 reads MNHNY; CDR2 reads SVGAGI (reference sequence). The CDR3 DNA is TGTGCCAGCAGTGGACAGCCCCCAGAGACCCAGTACTTC. It yields the protein CASSGQPPETQYF.

The chain joins TRBV6-1 to TRBJ2-1, with TRBD2 matching 12 bases. The CDR3 extends over 15 amino acids. The V segment lost 5 bases and the J segment 9 bases; nucleotides outside the gene matches: 8. The V gene's germline CDR1 is MNHNS and CDR2 SASEGT. The chain's CDR3 is CASSTTSGRVSEQFF. The CDR3 DNA follows: TGTGCCAGCAGTACGACTAGCGGGAGAGTAAGTGAGCAGTTCTTC.

This clonotype was detected a few times. The chain combines TRBV5-1 with TRBJ2-7; D may be TRBD1 (7 bases). The germline V gene encodes CDR1 SGHRS and CDR2 YFSETQ. Deletions cut 5 bases from V and 7 bases from J, with 19 bases between. The CDR3 sequence is 14 residues long. CDR3 DNA sequence: TGCGCCAGCAGGTGGGACAGAACCGCGGGGGAGCAGTACTTC. Its translation: CASRWDRTAGEQYF.

The chain carries TRBV12-3 or TRBV12-4 and TRBJ2-2; D unclear. This CDR3 contains 15 residues. V was pared by 2 bases and J by 5 bases, with 12 bases between. In DNA, the CDR3 is TGTGCCAGCAGTTTAAACGCGGCGATAACCGGGGAGCTGTTTTTT. Its translation: CASSLNAAITGELFF.

This clonotype was counted only a few times. The genes are TRBV29-1 and TRBJ1-2; 8 bases agree with TRBD1. The CDR3 covers 14 residues. V gave up 3 bases and J gave up 2 bases; unmatched junction bases: 5. Germline-derived CDR1 and CDR2 are SQVTM and ANQGSEA. DNA for the CDR3: TGCAGCGTTGACGTCGGACAGGGAAACTATGGCTACACCTTC. Its translation: CSVDVGQGNYGYTF. The full variable domain, rest sourced from reference TRBV29-1 and TRBJ1-2, is SAVISQKPSRDICQRGTSLTIQCQVDSQVTMMFWYRQQPGQSLTLIATANQGSEATYESGFVIDKFPISRPNLTFSTLTVSNMSPEDSSIYLCSVDVGQGNYGYTFGSGTRLTVV.

V and J are TRBV20-1 and TRBJ2-3; TRBD2 matches 8 bases. CDR1 and CDR2 from the germline V gene are DFQATT and SNEGSKA (reference sequence). The CDR3 is 15 amino acids. Trimming removed 3 bases from V and 0 bases from J; junction bases left unmatched: 5. CDR3 sequence reads: CSASPLAASTDTQYF. CDR3 bases: TGCAGTGCTAGCCCACTAGCGGCTAGCACAGATACGCAGTATTTT.

The chain has TRBV28 and TRBJ2-7, with D tentatively TRBD2 (6 bases). The CDR3 spans 14 residues. CDR1 is MDHEN and CDR2 is SYDVKM in the germline V gene. The V end was cut by 6 bases, the J end by 3 bases, with 15 bases between. The CDR3 DNA reads as TGTGCCAGCAGGGAGACGCGGGATGGCTACGAGCAGTACTTC. Its translation is CASRETRDGYEQYF.

This clonotype was seen a handful of times. The rearrangement links TRBV5-5 to TRBJ2-3; TRBD2 is a possible D gene (6 bases). The V end lost 3 bases, the J end lost 5 bases, and 10 bases lay between the germline ends. The germline V gene has CDR1 SGHKS and CDR2 YYEKEE (reference sequence). The CDR3 is 13 amino acids. CDR3 sequence: CASSSGGEDTQYF. The DNA for the CDR3 is TGTGCCAGCAGCTCAGGAGGGGAAGATACGCAGTATTTT. Variable domain in full (rest from reference TRBV5-5 and TRBJ2-3): DAGVTQSPTHLIKTRGQQVTLRCSPISGHKSVSWYQQVLGQGPQFIFQYYEKEERGRGNFPDRFSARQFPNYSSELNVNALLLGDSALYLCASSSGGEDTQYFGPGTRLTVL.

This clonotype was detected only a few times. J is TRBJ1-2 and V is TRBV20-1; possible D gene TRBD1, 5 bases. V lost 3 bases to trimming and J lost 2 bases, with 13 bases between them. Germline CDR1 DFQATT, CDR2 SNEGSKA (reference sequence). The CDR3 contains 14 residues. This chain's CDR3 is CSASMTVPNYGYTF. DNA of the CDR3: TGCAGTGCTAGCATGACAGTACCCAACTATGGCTACACCTTC.

This clonotype was detected a few times. The chain recombines TRBV7-8 with TRBJ1-1; possible D gene TRBD1, 6 bases. This CDR3 has 12 amino acids. V was trimmed by 3 bases and J by 8 bases, leaving 10 bases between them. CDR1 and CDR2 from the germline V gene are SGHVS and FQNEAQ. For the CDR3, the DNA is TGTGCCAGCAGCTTTCCCACAGGGGAAGCTTTCTTT. Its protein product is CASSFPTGEAFF.

The chain is built from TRBV6-6 and TRBJ2-3, with D perhaps assigned TRBD1 or TRBD2 (6 bases each). Looked up from germline, CDR1 is MNHNY and CDR2 is SVGAGI (reference sequence). V was clipped by 11 bases and J by 1 base, with 13 bases between them. This CDR3 has 13 amino acids. The DNA for the CDR3 is TGTGCCGCGACTCGGGGGCGCACAGATACGCAGTATTTT. Amino acid sequence: CAATRGRTDTQYF.

The table lists this clonotype with a few counts. The rearrangement uses TRBV29-1 and TRBJ2-2; D not resolved. V lost 4 bases, J lost 3 bases, and 9 bases lay in between. CDR1 SQVTM and CDR2 ANQGSEA come from the germline V gene. The CDR3 sequence is 13 residues long. CDR3 nucleotides: TGCAGCGTTGCAGCTAGTCACACCGGGGAGCTGTTTTTT. This codes for CSVAASHTGELFF.

The chain joins TRBV27 to TRBJ2-7; D assignment may be TRBD1 or TRBD2 (6 bases each). The CDR3 consists of 12 residues. The ends were cut back, 9 bases at V and 3 bases at J, with 12 bases in the middle. Germline CDR1 is MNHEY and CDR2 is SMNVEV (reference sequence). Here the CDR3 reads CASGGQNYEQYF. In DNA form, the CDR3 reads TGTGCCAGTGGGGGGCAGAACTACGAGCAGTACTTC.